This T cell receptor beta chain was sequenced during a study of human T cells and chemical hapten exposure. On the study more broadly: Small pooled library volume differences mainly caused per-sample TCR yield variation.

Germline assignment: CDR1 SGHTA and CDR2 FQGNSA. The CDR3 is made up of 13 amino acids. V lost 1 base, J lost 8 bases, and 11 bases lay in between. Regarding time point: healthy volunteer bleed at 2 weeks. Whole blood that had not been fractionated was the source of extracted total RNA. The library tagged individual cDNA molecules with unique molecular identifiers. MiXCR was run by TCRdb on the RACE reads, yielding one entry per CDR3 protein. The sample has over 45,000 distinct CDR3 sequences; 4.3% are singletons. This clonotype was counted many times. The receptor comes from a female donor in good health. Some clones in this sample may be carry-over from other donors' samples. The V gene is TRBV7-2, the J gene TRBJ1-2; a weak D match, TRBD1 (5 bases). The sequencing sample was made of whole blood. In DNA, the CDR3 is TGTGCCAGCAGCTTAGTCTGGAGGGACGGCTACACCTTC. Translating it yields CASSLVWRDGYTF. Filled out from reference TRBV7-2 and TRBJ1-2, the complete variable domain reads GAGVSQSPSNKVTEKGKDVELRCDPISGHTALYWYRQSLGQGLEFLIYFQGNSAPDKSGLPSDRFSAERTGGSVSTLTIQRTQQEDSAVYLCASSLVWRDGYTFGSGTRLTVV.